The clone carrying this T cell receptor beta chain showed up just once. What it binds is not known. TCRdb recomputed calls from the reads with MiXCR, one row per CDR3 protein. The sample includes about 500,000 distinct CDR3 sequences, around a third of them seen just once. These data come from a study of T cell repertoires in cytomegalovirus infection. Overall study: Recently identified HLA-C-restricted CMV epitopes were used, and well-studied HLA-B-restricted CMV epitopes were used as well. Public TCR beta signatures were indicative of both CMV infection and a matching HLA type.

The CDR3 spans 17 residues. V lost 6 bases, J lost 4 bases, and 14 bases stayed unmatched. Germline V lookup: CDR1 DFQATT, CDR2 SNEGSKA (reference sequence). This chain links TRBV20-1 with TRBJ2-2; 10 bases are a match to TRBD2. The sequence was collected from a human donor in good health (CMV status not recorded). Some clones in this sample may be carry-over from other donors' samples. Material: cultured PBMCs, obtained from culture after CMV antigen stimulation. The CDR3 here is CSAVPLAGALGTGELFF. The CDR3 bases are TGCAGTGCCGTCCCCCTAGCGGGAGCGTTGGGCACCGGGGAGCTGTTTTTT.